The 20 T cell receptor beta chains below were found in one sample sequenced in a study of post-analysis software for immune sequencing data. Study results and caveats: In patients, TRBV5-6, TRBV5-1 and TRBV20-1 belonged to four or five TRBV segments found more frequently than in controls.

Their antigens remain unidentified. Unique molecular identifiers were built into the TCR beta cDNA libraries. TCRdb re-analysed the PCR reads in MiXCR, keeping a single row per CDR3 protein. The sample has over 250,000 distinct CDR3 sequences, 30% to 45% seen once; the top ten hold 4.5% to 5.5%. Sequencing was carried out using blood. The source is a girl aged 10 to 17 with multiple sclerosis.

About this clonotype itself: A much larger clone lies a single base off, so this may be a read error. The CDR3 loop reads CASSWGTSGNADTQYF. The CDR3 region has the DNA TGCGCCAGCAGCTGGGGGACTAGCGGGAATGCAGATACGCAGTATTTT. The chain combines TRBV5-1 with TRBJ2-3; 13 bases line up with TRBD2. Germline V gene data show CDR1 as SGHRS and CDR2 as YFSETQ. The CDR3 runs to 16 residues. V was clipped by 3 bases and J by 4 bases; unmatched bases: 5.

This clonotype was seen many times. The chain uses TRBV2 and TRBJ1-2, with D maybe TRBD1 (6 bases). Germline V gene lookup returns CDR1 SNHLY and CDR2 FYNNEI. This CDR3 is 14 amino acids long. V dropped 6 bases and J dropped 3 bases, with 14 bases sitting between them. Written as DNA, the CDR3 is TGTGCCAGCAGGGCGACAGGAGACTACTATGGCTACACCTTC. Translated: CASRATGDYYGYTF.

This clonotype was seen many times. The genes are TRBV6-4 and TRBJ2-3, with D unclear. V was pared by 8 bases and J by 4 bases, with 13 bases between. The CDR3 runs to 13 residues. CDR1 MRHNA and CDR2 SNTAGT come from the germline V gene. Here the CDR3 reads CASRDQESDTQYF. CDR3 DNA sequence: TGTGCCAGCCGCGACCAGGAGTCAGATACGCAGTATTTT.

This clonotype came up many times. The V gene is TRBV7-9, the J gene TRBJ1-2, with D possibly being TRBD1 (5 bases). There are 14 residues in the CDR3. Trimming pared 4 bases from V and 4 bases from J, leaving 13 bases between. From germline, CDR1 is SEHNR and CDR2 FQNEAQ (reference sequence). CDR3 protein: CASSSGGEVYGYTF. The CDR3 DNA is TGTGCCAGCAGCTCGGGAGGGGAGGTCTATGGCTACACCTTC.

This clonotype was counted at least ten times. The chain recombines TRBV20-1 with TRBJ2-3; no firm D call. CDR1 is DFQATT and CDR2 is SNEGSKA in the germline V gene (reference sequence). This CDR3 has 12 residues. V gave up 5 bases and J gave up 4 bases, with 10 bases separating them. The CDR3 reads CSAHQRSDTQYF. CDR3 DNA sequence: TGCAGTGCTCATCAACGGTCAGATACGCAGTATTTT.

This clonotype was seen more than once but under ten times. A much larger clone lies a single base off, so this may be a read error. This chain uses TRBV7-2 with TRBJ2-3; no reliable D call. CDR1 and CDR2 from the germline V gene are SGHTA and FQGNSA. The CDR3 sequence is 13 residues long. The CDR3: CAGSSPSTDTQYF. CDR3 bases: TGTGCCGGCAGCTCCCCGAGCACAGATACGCAGTATTTT. Full variable domain (remainder filled in from reference TRBV7-2 and TRBJ2-3): GAGVSQSPSNKVTEKGKDVELRCDPISGHTALYWYRQSLGQGLEFLIYFQGNSAPDKSGLPSDRFSAERTGGSVSTLTIQRTQQEDSAVYLCAGSSPSTDTQYFGPGTRLTVL.

Ten or more counts support this clonotype. J is TRBJ1-2 and V is TRBV20-1; D may be TRBD1 (6 bases). Trimming shortened V by 3 bases and J by 2 bases, and 16 bases separated the two germline ends. The CDR3 spans 15 residues. Per the germline V gene, CDR1 is DFQATT and CDR2 is SNEGSKA (reference sequence). CDR3 region: CSARRTGGPNYGYTF. Written as DNA, the CDR3 is TGCAGTGCTAGGCGGACGGGGGGCCCCAACTATGGCTACACCTTC.

This clonotype was seen a handful of times. The chain joins TRBV20-1 to TRBJ2-1; tentative D call: TRBD1 (5 bases). The germline V gene encodes CDR1 DFQATT and CDR2 SNEGSKA (reference sequence). V was clipped by 1 base and J by 9 bases, with 10 bases between them. The CDR3 spans 12 residues. CDR3 coding DNA: TGCAGTGCTAGAGGGGTAGGGGCTGAGCAGTTCTTC. The encoded protein is CSARGVGAEQFF.

This clonotype was seen repeatedly, ten times or more. This chain links TRBV20-1 with TRBJ2-3; the D gene is possibly TRBD2 (7 bases). Germline V gene lookup returns CDR1 DFQATT and CDR2 SNEGSKA (reference sequence). The CDR3 spans 14 residues. Trimming cost V 3 bases and J 1 base, with 11 bases left between them. CDR3 DNA sequence: TGCAGTGCTAGCGGGCGGGGGCGCACAGATACGCAGTATTTT. Its translation: CSASGRGRTDTQYF.

The rearrangement links TRBV7-2 to TRBJ1-1; weak D call: TRBD1 (6 bases). The CDR3 runs to 14 residues. Germline V gene sequence: CDR1 SGHTA, CDR2 FQGNSA. Trimming pared 8 bases from V and 10 bases from J, leaving 23 bases between. The CDR3 loop is CASRRGAEKGGAFF. The CDR3 DNA reads TGTGCCAGCCGACGAGGGGCAGAGAAAGGGGGAGCTTTCTTT.

The chain combines TRBV11-2 with TRBJ2-1, with TRBD1 matching over 7 bases. Germline CDR1 and CDR2: SGHAT and FQNNGV. Germline trimming cut 5 bases from V and 1 base from J; bases unmatched to any gene: 5. CDR3 length: 15 amino acids. CDR3 bases: TGTGCCAGCAGCCCAACAGGGGCTTCCTACAATGAGCAGTTCTTC. Protein: CASSPTGASYNEQFF. The complete variable domain, with remaining parts taken from reference TRBV11-2 and TRBJ2-1, reads EAGVAQSPRYKIIEKRQSVAFWCNPISGHATLYWYQQILGQGPKLLIQFQNNGVVDDSQLPKDRFSAERLKGVDSTLKIQPAKLEDSAVYLCASSPTGASYNEQFFGPGTRLTVL.

On this clonotype: A much larger clone differs from this one at a single base, so this may be a read error. The chain couples TRBV9 to TRBJ2-5; D is undetermined. CDR3 length: 14 residues. Germline CDR1 SGDLS, CDR2 YYNGEE. Between the trimmed V and J ends, which lost 0 bases and 4 bases, there was a span of 10 bases. CDR3 DNA sequence: TGTGCCAGCAGCGTAGGAGTTAACGCAGAGACCCAGTACTTC. Translating gives CASSVGVNAETQYF.

J is TRBJ2-4 and V is TRBV7-8, with 9 nucleotides matching TRBD2. TRBJ2-7 explains the end of the DNA better; the J call may be wrong. CDR3 length: 14 residues. In germline, CDR1 is SGHVS, CDR2 FQNEAQ. CDR3 protein: CASSYRTSAHEQYF. The DNA of the CDR3 is TGTGCCAGCAGCTACCGGACTAGCGCACACGAGCAGTACTTC.

V usage is TRBV7-2 and J usage is TRBJ2-1; D possibly corresponds to TRBD2 (6 bases). V dropped 5 bases and J dropped 6 bases, with 23 bases sitting between them. Germline CDR1 reads SGHTA; CDR2 reads FQGNSA. The CDR3 consists of 17 residues. CDR3 in amino acids: CASSPTGVLRPSNEQFF. The DNA of the CDR3 is TGTGCCAGCAGCCCAACGGGAGTTTTAAGACCCTCCAATGAGCAGTTCTTC.

This clonotype was counted only a few times. This sequence joins TRBV6-1 and TRBJ1-4, with D uncertain. The germline gives CDR1 MNHNS, CDR2 SASEGT. The V gene lost 0 bases and the J gene lost 5 bases, with 16 bases spanning the gap. The CDR3 has 17 residues. This chain's CDR3 is CASSEASPGRRNEKLFF. DNA of the CDR3: TGTGCCAGCAGTGAAGCTTCCCCCGGGAGGCGGAATGAAAAACTGTTTTTT.

This clonotype was counted only a few times. The J gene is TRBJ2-1, the V gene TRBV11-2; D is perhaps TRBD2 (7 bases). The V end lost 1 base, the J end lost 5 bases, and 15 bases lay between the germline ends. CDR1 is SGHAT, CDR2 FQNNGV, per germline. This CDR3 is built from 16 residues. CDR3 bases: TGTGCCAGCAGCTTAGTACGGGGGGCGGCCCACAATGAGCAGTTCTTC. This gives the protein CASSLVRGAAHNEQFF. Full variable domain (missing parts from reference TRBV11-2 and TRBJ2-1): EAGVAQSPRYKIIEKRQSVAFWCNPISGHATLYWYQQILGQGPKLLIQFQNNGVVDDSQLPKDRFSAERLKGVDSTLKIQPAKLEDSAVYLCASSLVRGAAHNEQFFGPGTRLTVL.

The chain has TRBV24-1 and TRBJ2-3; 9 positions agree with TRBD1. V lost 3 bases to trimming and J lost 5 bases; unmatched junction nucleotides: 11. Germline CDR1 reads KGHDR; CDR2 reads SFDVKD. This CDR3 is 17 amino acids long. CDR3 sequence: CATSDPRTGVKLDTQYF. CDR3 coding DNA: TGTGCCACCAGTGATCCCAGGACAGGGGTAAAGCTAGATACGCAGTATTTT.

This clonotype was detected ten times or more. This chain joins TRBV14 and TRBJ2-3, with no clear D. The V end was cut by 4 bases, the J end by 8 bases, with 16 bases between. The CDR3 totals 14 residues. Germline V gene lookup returns CDR1 SGHDN and CDR2 FVKESK. CDR3 coding DNA: TGTGCCAGCAGCCCCCCTGAAGAATCGGTTACGCAGTATTTT. Residues: CASSPPEESVTQYF.

The chain couples TRBV20-1 to TRBJ2-7, with 10 bases fitting TRBD1. This CDR3 has 17 amino acids. Looked up from germline, CDR1 is DFQATT and CDR2 is SNEGSKA (reference sequence). The trim removed 3 bases at V and 2 bases at J, leaving 13 bases unmatched. The CDR3 DNA sequence: TGCAGTGCTAGGGTTATGGAATTGGGGACAGGGGCCTACGAGCAGTACTTC. Its protein product is CSARVMELGTGAYEQYF.

This clonotype was detected a few times. The junction does not match germline at one end; this may be a read error. V is TRBV24-1 and J is TRBJ1-5; perhaps TRBD1 as D (6 bases). The CDR3 runs 13 residues. In germline, CDR1 is KGHDR, CDR2 SFDVKD. The CDR3 nucleotides read TGTGTCACCAGCAGGGCAGGGGAGCAGCCCCAGCATTTT. Translated, it gives CVTSRAGEQPQHF.